The 29 T cell receptor beta chains below all came from one sample that was sequenced in a study of T cell responses to AZD1222 COVID-19 vaccine. The repertoire was sequenced with immunoSEQ multiplex PCR; TCRdb's copy has only in-frame clones and lacks some. The sample lists over 100,000 clones; 87% were seen once. This specimen consisted of peripheral blood, obtained 28 days after the second AZD1222 dose. All receptors derive from an adult who received the AZD1222 COVID-19 vaccine.

This clone was seen more than once but under ten times. The CDR3: CASSIELRRSQPQHF. Here the CDR3 DNA reads TGTGCCAGTAGTATAGAATTGAGGAGAAGTCAGCCCCAGCATTTT. The V gene is TRBV19, the J gene TRBJ1-5, with D uncertain. CDR1 is LNHDA and CDR2 is SQIVND in the germline V gene (reference sequence). The CDR3 runs to 15 residues. V dropped 0 bases and J dropped 6 bases, with 12 bases sitting between them.

The CDR3 sequence is CASNPQRGVNQPQHF. CDR3 coding DNA: TGTGCCAGCAACCCCCAGAGAGGTGTCAATCAGCCCCAGCATTTT. This rearrangement joins TRBV28 to TRBJ1-5; D is undetermined. Trimming removed 7 bases at V and 3 bases at J, with 16 bases between. Germline CDR1 is MDHEN and CDR2 is SYDVKM. This CDR3 is 15 amino acids long.

This chain links TRBV7-2 with TRBJ1-2; D is unresolved. This CDR3 has 13 amino acids. Germline V gene sequence: CDR1 SGHTA, CDR2 FQGNSA. The germline V and J ends were trimmed by 1 base and 4 bases, with 7 bases remaining between them. The CDR3 region is CASSLVEIYGYTF. The CDR3 DNA sequence: TGTGCCAGCAGCTTAGTGGAGATCTATGGCTACACCTTC.

This chain connects TRBV28 to TRBJ1-2; 10 bases align to TRBD1. Germline lookup yields CDR1 MDHEN and CDR2 SYDVKM. With V trimmed by 8 bases and J by 10 bases, 10 bases remained unmatched. The CDR3 extends over 13 amino acids. CDR3 region: CASARPDRGDYTF. The CDR3, as DNA: TGTGCCAGCGCCCGTCCGGACAGGGGGGACTACACCTTC.

The V call is TRBV3-1 (or the pseudogene TRBV3-2), the J call TRBJ1-2; 8 nucleotides agree with TRBD1. The CDR3 length is 16 residues. The germline CDR1 and CDR2 sequences are LGHDT and YNNKEL (reference sequence). After removal of 1 base from V and 6 bases from J, the junction contained 10 bases not matched to a gene. The CDR3 DNA follows: TGTGCCAGCAGCCAAGGTCGGGGGGCAGGGGGCAATGGCTACACCTTC. Its translation: CASSQGRGAGGNGYTF.

The chain couples TRBV12-3 or TRBV12-4 to TRBJ1-1; the D gene is possibly TRBD1 (5 bases). V lost 7 bases, J lost 1 base, and 10 bases lay in between. CDR3 length equals 13 residues. The CDR3 is CASKLTANTEAFF. DNA of the CDR3: TGTGCCAGCAAACTGACAGCGAACACTGAAGCTTTCTTT.

The V and J genes are TRBV6-2 or TRBV6-3 and TRBJ2-7; D gene unclear. Germline assignment: CDR1 MNHEY and CDR2 SVGEGT. The CDR3 runs to 14 residues. The V and J ends lost 0 bases and 0 bases respectively, with 6 bases between them. The CDR3 loop is CASSYSLSSYEQYF. The CDR3, as DNA: TGTGCCAGCAGTTACTCCTTGAGCTCCTACGAGCAGTACTTC.

The gene calls are TRBV4-2 and TRBJ1-5; 7 bases fit TRBD1. The CDR3 is made up of 15 amino acids. Per the germline V gene, CDR1 is LGHNA and CDR2 is YNFKEQ. Losses at the gene ends were 4 bases for V and 3 bases for J; bases not matched to a gene: 6. The CDR3 sequence is CASSPQGDYNQPQHF. DNA of the CDR3: TGTGCCAGCAGCCCCCAGGGGGACTACAATCAGCCCCAGCATTTT.

This clone has only one observation. One junction end disagrees with the germline gene, perhaps due to a read error. V is TRBV19 and J is TRBJ2-7; 7 nucleotides agree with TRBD1. Germline V CDR1 and CDR2: LNHDA, SQIVND (reference sequence). This CDR3 spans 14 amino acids. The CDR3 protein is CAGSSQGVTYEQYF. The CDR3 coding sequence is TGTGCCGGTAGTTCGCAGGGGGTGACCTACGAGCAGTACTTC.

The chain employs TRBV7-6 and TRBJ1-1; tentatively, D is TRBD1 (6 bases). CDR3 length equals 15 residues. V was trimmed by 5 bases and J by 3 bases, leaving 16 bases between them. CDR1 and CDR2 from the germline V gene are SGHVS and FNYEAQ. CDR3: CASSSQADSYTEAFF. For the CDR3, the DNA is TGTGCCAGCAGCAGCCAAGCGGACAGCTACACTGAAGCTTTCTTT.

The rearrangement links TRBV15 to TRBJ1-5, with unresolved D. V lost 0 bases to trimming and J lost 0 bases, with 6 bases between them. Germline loops: CDR1 LNHNV, CDR2 YYDKDF (reference sequence). This CDR3 has 15 residues. The CDR3 loop reads CATSRDPYSNQPQHF. CDR3 DNA sequence: TGTGCCACCAGCAGAGACCCTTATAGCAATCAGCCCCAGCATTTT.

In DNA, the CDR3 is TGTGCCAGCAGCTTAGCGCGCGGTGTGAGCGGGGGGGCCTCCGAGCAGTACTTC. Translated, it gives CASSLARGVSGGASEQYF. V usage is TRBV7-6 and J usage is TRBJ2-7, with 10 bases aligning to TRBD2. With V trimmed by 0 bases and J by 6 bases, 14 bases remained unmatched. This CDR3 is built from 18 residues. The V gene's germline CDR1 is SGHVS and CDR2 FNYEAQ.

The chain has TRBV30 and TRBJ2-5; D remains unclear. Trimming removed 0 bases from V and 4 bases from J, with 15 bases in between. CDR1 is GTSNPN and CDR2 is SVGIG in the germline V gene (reference sequence). The CDR3 is 15 amino acids. The CDR3 DNA follows: TGTGCCTGGAGTGTACGGGTCCCCCTGGGAGAGACCCAGTACTTC. This gives the protein CAWSVRVPLGETQYF.

This chain connects TRBV4-2 to TRBJ1-5; D is ambiguous. Trimming stripped 1 base from V and 2 bases from J, with 9 bases between. From germline, CDR1 is LGHNA and CDR2 YNFKEQ. The CDR3 spans 15 residues. CDR3 bases: TGTGCCAGCAGCCAAGGAGGTGACGGCAATCAGCCCCAGCATTTT. The encoded protein is CASSQGGDGNQPQHF.

The chain is built from TRBV5-6 and TRBJ1-6; a possible D gene is TRBD1 (6 bases). CDR3 length equals 17 residues. The V gene's germline CDR1 is SGHDT and CDR2 YYEEEE. Trimming removed 0 bases from V and 0 bases from J, with 10 bases in between. In nucleotides, the CDR3 is TGTGCCAGCAGCTTGGGGGACACTTACTCCTATAATTCACCCCTCCACTTT. Its translation: CASSLGDTYSYNSPLHF. The full variable domain, in which reference TRBV5-6 and TRBJ1-6 provide the parts outside the CDR3, is DAGVTQSPTHLIKTRGQQVTLRCSPKSGHDTVSWYQQALGQGPQFIFQYYEEEERQRGNFPDRFSGHQFPNYSSELNVNALLLGDSALYLCASSLGDTYSYNSPLHFGNGTRLTVT.

V gene TRBV2 combines with J gene TRBJ2-5; D may be TRBD1 (5 bases). Trimming pared 5 bases from V and 2 bases from J, leaving 18 bases between. CDR1 and CDR2 (germline): SNHLY, FYNNEI. This CDR3 contains 16 residues. The CDR3 nucleotides read TGTGCCAGCAGTCCTGGGGCAGGGTCAGGGCAAGAGACCCAGTACTTC. Translated: CASSPGAGSGQETQYF.

This chain joins TRBV3-1 (or the pseudogene TRBV3-2) and TRBJ1-1; D may be TRBD1 (5 bases). CDR1 is LGHDT and CDR2 is YNNKEL in the germline V gene (reference sequence). This CDR3 region has 14 residues. V lost 1 base and J 4 bases, leaving 10 bases between the germline ends. The CDR3 DNA reads as TGTGCCAGCAGCCAAGGGCAGGGTGGCACTGAAGCTTTCTTT. Residues: CASSQGQGGTEAFF.

The V and J genes are TRBV7-2 and TRBJ2-1, with TRBD2 as a possible D gene (6 bases). Germline V CDR1 and CDR2: SGHTA, FQGNSA. CDR3 length equals 15 residues. V lost 6 bases, J lost 6 bases, and 18 bases lay in between. CDR3 DNA: TGTGCCAGCAGAGCGTCGAGGGGACTTCGCAATGAGCAGTTCTTC. Its protein product is CASRASRGLRNEQFF. Full variable domain (rest looked up from reference TRBV7-2 and TRBJ2-1): GAGVSQSPSNKVTEKGKDVELRCDPISGHTALYWYRQSLGQGLEFLIYFQGNSAPDKSGLPSDRFSAERTGGSVSTLTIQRTQQEDSAVYLCASRASRGLRNEQFFGPGTRLTVL.

The chain has TRBV5-6 and TRBJ1-5, with 12 bases lining up with TRBD1. V lost 4 bases and J lost 3; bases outside the gene matches: 14. Looked up from germline, CDR1 is SGHDT and CDR2 is YYEEEE. The CDR3 is 19 amino acids. The CDR3 bases are TGTGCCAGCAGCCATTTTCTCACCGGGACAGGGGGCTACAATCAGCCCCAGCATTTT. As protein: CASSHFLTGTGGYNQPQHF.

The chain combines TRBV6-2 or TRBV6-3 with TRBJ2-1; the D is unclear. V lost 0 bases and J lost 3, with 12 bases in between. The V gene's germline CDR1 is MNHEY and CDR2 SVGEGT. The CDR3 is 16 amino acids. The CDR3, as DNA: TGTGCCAGCAGTTACTCGCCCTACGACATCTACAATGAGCAGTTCTTC. This sequence encodes CASSYSPYDIYNEQFF.

This clone was found a few times. Other nucleotide sequences in the sample specify the same CDR3. The chain is built from TRBV7-9 and TRBJ1-2; D perhaps matches TRBD1 (6 bases). This CDR3 comprises 12 residues. Germline CDR1 SEHNR, CDR2 FQNEAQ (reference sequence). V lost 2 bases, J lost 5 bases, and 6 bases lay in between. The CDR3 nucleotides read TGTGCCAGCAGCTTAAGGGGGTATGGCTACACCTTC. Protein: CASSLRGYGYTF.

The chain uses TRBV27 and TRBJ2-1; D call uncertain. The V and J ends lost 5 bases and 8 bases respectively, with 10 bases between them. Per germline, CDR1 MNHEY and CDR2 SMNVEV (reference sequence). This CDR3 region has 12 residues. The CDR3 here is CASSMGPHEQFF. The CDR3 DNA is TGTGCCAGCAGTATGGGCCCCCATGAGCAGTTCTTC.

The rearrangement uses TRBV28 and TRBJ2-1, with D tentatively TRBD1 (7 bases). The V end lost 7 bases, the J end lost 8 bases, and 24 bases lay between the germline ends. Germline CDR1 MDHEN, CDR2 SYDVKM. There are 16 residues in the CDR3. The CDR3 is CASTPWGDSTSHEQFF. The CDR3 DNA is TGTGCCAGCACTCCCTGGGGGGACAGTACCTCTCATGAGCAGTTCTTC.

V and J are TRBV4-2 and TRBJ1-3; no definite D call. Trimming removed 1 base from V and 0 bases from J, with 7 bases in between. Germline CDR1 LGHNA, CDR2 YNFKEQ. The CDR3 extends over 15 amino acids. In nucleotides, the CDR3 is TGTGCCAGCAGCCAAGTCCGAGACTCTGGAAACACCATATATTTT. Translating it yields CASSQVRDSGNTIYF.

The gene calls are TRBV27 and TRBJ1-2; D is unresolved. Trimming removed 2 bases at V and 4 bases at J, with 14 bases between. Per the germline V gene, CDR1 is MNHEY and CDR2 is SMNVEV (reference sequence). The CDR3 covers 15 residues. The CDR3 nucleotides read TGTGCCAGCAGTTTACGAGCTCCGTACCTCTATGGCTACACCTTC. It is translated as CASSLRAPYLYGYTF.

This clone was counted a few times. The J gene is TRBJ1-1, the V gene TRBV7-9; D is undetermined. The CDR3 is 12 amino acids. The V end was cut by 5 bases, the J end by 8 bases, with 12 bases between. Germline V lookup: CDR1 SEHNR, CDR2 FQNEAQ (reference sequence). The chain's CDR3 is CASSPSREEAFF. The DNA of the CDR3 is TGTGCCAGCAGCCCATCCCGGGAGGAAGCTTTCTTT.

The chain employs TRBV5-1 and TRBJ2-7, with D tentatively TRBD2 (7 bases). Trimming removed 7 bases from V and 3 bases from J, with 17 bases in between. This CDR3 has 14 amino acids. Germline V gene data show CDR1 as SGHRS and CDR2 as YFSETQ. The CDR3 DNA reads TGCGCCAGCCGGATGACGGGGGGCCACTACGAGCAGTACTTC. Translated, it gives CASRMTGGHYEQYF.

The V gene is TRBV3-1 (or the pseudogene TRBV3-2), the J gene TRBJ2-7; maybe TRBD2 (6 bases). The V end lost 5 bases, the J end lost 4 bases, and 15 bases lay between the germline ends. The CDR3 has 14 amino acids. Germline assignment: CDR1 LGHDT and CDR2 YNNKEL (reference sequence). The DNA of the CDR3 is TGTGCCAGCAGCTTTCCGGGACGGGAGTACGAGCAGTACTTC. Translation: CASSFPGREYEQYF.

The V gene is TRBV28, the J gene TRBJ2-3; tentatively, D is TRBD2 (5 bases). Trimming took off 10 bases at V and 6 bases at J, with 11 bases between the two ends. This CDR3 is built from 11 residues. Germline V gene data show CDR1 as MDHEN and CDR2 as SYDVKM. CDR3 bases: TGTGCCACGAGGGAAACGGATACGCAGTATTTT. It specifies CATRETDTQYF.